This T cell receptor (beta chain) originates from a study of human T cells and chemical hapten exposure. Across the study: A 2 cm by 2 cm inner upper arm patch received 2% DPC for sensitization. Alopecia universalis, totalis or areata was present in patients who were mostly female.

Regarding time point: patch test 2, 6 weeks after DPC sensitization. Regarding treatment: therapeutic diphenylcyclopropenone sensitization with weekly scalp DPC. CDR1 MNHEY and CDR2 SMNVEV come from the germline V gene (reference sequence). This CDR3 contains 15 residues. V shed 5 bases and J shed 0 bases, with 13 bases lying between them. Individual cDNA molecules received unique molecular identifiers in the library. TCRdb called the RACE reads again in MiXCR, with one record for every CDR3 protein. The table records some 54,000 distinct CDR3 sequences, 9.9% of them present only once. In this sample, this clonotype turned up many times.

The source of this sequence is a woman in her fifties or sixties with alopecia areata. Some clones in this sample may be carry-over from other donors' samples. This specimen was whole blood, taken in connection with sensitization to the hapten diphenylcyclopropenone (DPC). This rearrangement joins TRBV27 to TRBJ1-1, with TRBD1 as a possible D gene (5 bases). The CDR3 protein is CASSVRGLMNTEAFF. As DNA, the CDR3 is TGTGCCAGCAGTGTTAGGGGACTTATGAACACTGAAGCTTTCTTT.